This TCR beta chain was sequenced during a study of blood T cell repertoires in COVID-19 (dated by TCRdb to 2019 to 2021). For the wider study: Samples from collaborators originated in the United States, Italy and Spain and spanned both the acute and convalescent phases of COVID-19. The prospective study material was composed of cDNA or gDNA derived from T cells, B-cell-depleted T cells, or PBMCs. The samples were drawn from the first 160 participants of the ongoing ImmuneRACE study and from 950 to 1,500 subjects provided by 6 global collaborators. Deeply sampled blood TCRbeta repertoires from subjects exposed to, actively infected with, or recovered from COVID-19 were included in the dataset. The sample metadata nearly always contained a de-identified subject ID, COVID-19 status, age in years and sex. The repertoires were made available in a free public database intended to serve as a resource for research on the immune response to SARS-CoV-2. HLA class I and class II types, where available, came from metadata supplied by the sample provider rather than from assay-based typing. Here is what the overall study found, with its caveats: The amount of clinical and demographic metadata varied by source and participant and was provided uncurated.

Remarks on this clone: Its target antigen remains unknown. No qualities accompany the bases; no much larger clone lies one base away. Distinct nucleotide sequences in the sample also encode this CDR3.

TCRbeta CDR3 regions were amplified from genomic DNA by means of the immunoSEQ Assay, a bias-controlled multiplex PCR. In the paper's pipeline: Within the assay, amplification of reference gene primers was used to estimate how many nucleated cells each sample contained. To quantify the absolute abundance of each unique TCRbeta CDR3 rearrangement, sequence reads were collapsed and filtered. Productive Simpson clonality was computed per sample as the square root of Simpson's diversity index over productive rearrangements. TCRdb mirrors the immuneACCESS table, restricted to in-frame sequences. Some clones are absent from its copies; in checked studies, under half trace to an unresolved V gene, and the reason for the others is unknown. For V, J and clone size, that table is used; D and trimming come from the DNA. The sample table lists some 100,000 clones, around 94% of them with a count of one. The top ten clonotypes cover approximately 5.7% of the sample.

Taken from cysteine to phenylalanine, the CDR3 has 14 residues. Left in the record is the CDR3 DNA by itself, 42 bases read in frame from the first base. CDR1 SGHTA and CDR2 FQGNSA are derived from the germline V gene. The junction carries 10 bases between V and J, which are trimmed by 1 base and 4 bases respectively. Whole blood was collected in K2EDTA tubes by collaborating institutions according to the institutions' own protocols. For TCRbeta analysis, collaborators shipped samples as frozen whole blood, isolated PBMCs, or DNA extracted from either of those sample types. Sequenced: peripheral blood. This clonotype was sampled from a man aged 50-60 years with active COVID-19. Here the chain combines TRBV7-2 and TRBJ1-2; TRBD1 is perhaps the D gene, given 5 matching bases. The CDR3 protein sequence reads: CASSLVLDSYGYTF. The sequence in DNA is TGTGCCAGCAGCTTAGTCCTAGACAGCTATGGCTACACCTTC.